A single sample gave rise to the 9 T cell receptor beta chains below, sequenced in a study of blood T cell repertoires in COVID-19. Clones were read by immunoSEQ multiplex PCR, and TCRdb kept only the in-frame ones, dropping some. The data hold some 120,000 clones, with around 87% observed a single time. Sequenced input: peripheral blood. These receptors all stem from an older woman with acute or convalescent COVID-19.

This clone occurred a few times. The V call is TRBV14, the J call TRBJ2-1; D might be TRBD1 (5 bases). Per germline, CDR1 SGHDN and CDR2 FVKESK. The CDR3 has 14 residues. The V end was cut by 6 bases, the J end by 0 bases, with 9 bases between. The chain's CDR3 is CASRVDSSYNEQFF. The DNA of the CDR3 is TGTGCCAGCAGGGTTGACAGCTCCTACAATGAGCAGTTCTTC.

This clone came up a few times. This chain joins TRBV30 and TRBJ1-6; 11 bases map to TRBD1. The CDR3 runs 16 residues. Per the germline V gene, CDR1 is GTSNPN and CDR2 is SVGIG (reference sequence). Trimming took 0 bases from V and 9 from J; bases not matched to a gene: 7. The CDR3 is CAWSVTGGQGGSPLHF. The CDR3 nucleotides are TGTGCCTGGAGTGTTACCGGGGGACAGGGGGGTTCACCCCTCCACTTT.

The CDR3 bases are TGTGCCAGCAACTCTCACAGGGGGCGGAGGTCTGAAGCTTTCTTT. It translates to CASNSHRGRRSEAFF. V and J are TRBV6-4 and TRBJ1-1; 9 nucleotides agree with TRBD1. V lost 7 bases, J lost 6 bases, and 12 bases stayed unmatched. In germline, CDR1 is MRHNA, CDR2 SNTAGT. This CDR3 has 15 amino acids.

On this clone itself: Other nucleotide sequences from this sample produce the same CDR3. V gene TRBV28 combines with J gene TRBJ1-5; D is undetermined. CDR1 and CDR2 from the germline V gene are MDHEN and SYDVKM. The CDR3 has 12 residues. V lost 1 base, J lost 7 bases, and 5 bases lay in between. CDR3 amino acids: CASSLYGQPQHF. The CDR3 coding sequence is TGTGCCAGCAGTTTATACGGGCAGCCCCAGCATTTT. Together with reference TRBV28 and TRBJ1-5, the CDR3 gives the full variable domain: DVKVTQSSRYLVKRTGEKVFLECVQDMDHENMFWYRQDPGLGLRLIYFSYDVKMKEKGDIPEGYSVSREKKERFSLILESASTNQTSMYLCASSLYGQPQHFGDGTRLSIL.

The chain couples TRBV5-5 to TRBJ1-5, with D perhaps matching TRBD1 (6 bases). V was trimmed by 4 bases and J by 3 bases, leaving 11 bases between them. Germline loops: CDR1 SGHKS, CDR2 YYEKEE (reference sequence). The CDR3 has 14 amino acids. CDR3 protein: CASSSSGDNQPQHF. The CDR3 DNA is TGTGCCAGCAGCAGTTCAGGGGACAATCAGCCCCAGCATTTT.

The chain has TRBV5-4 and TRBJ2-5; tentative D call: TRBD2 (7 bases). This CDR3 region has 14 residues. The germline V and J ends were trimmed by 0 bases and 3 bases, with 9 bases remaining between them. Germline CDR1 is SGHNT and CDR2 is YYREEE (reference sequence). Here the CDR3 reads CASSLVGGEETQYF. CDR3 nucleotide sequence: TGTGCCAGCAGCTTGGTAGGGGGGGAAGAGACCCAGTACTTC.

The chain employs TRBV5-1 and TRBJ2-3; 7 bases agree with TRBD2. The germline V gene has CDR1 SGHRS and CDR2 YFSETQ. Trimming cost V 3 bases and J 3 bases; bases outside gene matches: 4. The CDR3 is 14 residues long. This CDR3 is CASSYAGDTDTQYF. The CDR3 nucleotides are TGCGCCAGCAGCTATGCGGGAGATACAGATACGCAGTATTTT.

V gene TRBV11-2 combines with J gene TRBJ2-3; a weak D match, TRBD2 (5 bases). Germline V gene sequence: CDR1 SGHAT, CDR2 FQNNGV. The V and J ends lost 5 bases and 0 bases respectively, with 12 bases between them. This CDR3 is built from 15 residues. The CDR3 DNA reads as TGTGCCAGCAGCCAAATCCGGACTAGCACAGATACGCAGTATTTT. It encodes CASSQIRTSTDTQYF.

The chain carries TRBV24-1 and TRBJ1-1; D is perhaps TRBD1 (6 bases). The CDR3 consists of 14 residues. With 4 bases removed from V and 4 bases from J, the gap between germline ends came to 12 bases. Germline V gene data show CDR1 as KGHDR and CDR2 as SFDVKD. CDR3 DNA: TGTGCCACCAGTGACCATACAGGGCCCACTGAAGCTTTCTTT. This codes for CATSDHTGPTEAFF.